The 7 T cell receptor beta chains in this list originate from one sample, sequenced in a study of blood T cell repertoires in COVID-19. Method: immunoSEQ multiplex PCR; TCRdb's copy keeps in-frame clones and lacks some. Of fewer than 250,000 clones listed, roughly 84% were seen once; the top ten hold roughly a tenth. The specimen sequenced was peripheral blood. The receptors were gathered from a woman older than 75 with COVID-19, enrolled during active disease.

This clone was seen once. V and J are TRBV25-1 and TRBJ2-5; 9 positions agree with TRBD2. Losses at the gene ends were 7 bases for V and 5 bases for J; bases not matched to a gene: 5. In germline, CDR1 is MGHDK, CDR2 SYGVNS. The CDR3 sequence is 13 residues long. The CDR3 nucleotides are TGTGCCAGCACCGGGACTAGCAGGGAGACCCAGTACTTC. This encodes CASTGTSRETQYF.

This chain uses TRBV5-1 with TRBJ2-1; 10 positions match TRBD2. Germline CDR1 reads SGHRS; CDR2 reads YFSETQ. The CDR3 runs 18 residues. The junction had 10 bases not matched to a gene; V was cut back by 4 bases and J by 0 bases. This CDR3 is CASSERTSGLSSYNEQFF. CDR3 nucleotides: TGCGCCAGCAGCGAGAGGACTAGCGGCCTAAGCTCCTACAATGAGCAGTTCTTC. The whole variable domain, filled in from reference TRBV5-1 and TRBJ2-1, reads KAGVTQTPRYLIKTRGQQVTLSCSPISGHRSVSWYQQTPGQGLQFLFEYFSETQRNKGNFPGRFSGRQFSNSRSEMNVSTLELGDSALYLCASSERTSGLSSYNEQFFGPGTRLTVL.

V gene TRBV11-3 combines with J gene TRBJ2-1; TRBD2 might be the D (6 bases). Germline V gives CDR1 SGHNT, CDR2 YENEEA. V was pared by 5 bases and J by 0 bases, with 14 bases between. The CDR3 runs to 16 residues. The CDR3 region has the DNA TGTGCCAGCAGCGCCGGCCGGGGGAGCTCCTACAATGAGCAGTTCTTC. It is translated as CASSAGRGSSYNEQFF. Full variable domain (outside the CDR3, taken from reference TRBV11-3 and TRBJ2-1): EAGVVQSPRYKIIEKKQPVAFWCNPISGHNTLYWYLQNLGQGPELLIRYENEEAVDDSQLPKDRFSAERLKGVDSTLKIQPAELGDSAVYLCASSAGRGSSYNEQFFGPGTRLTVL.

The chain recombines TRBV5-1 with TRBJ2-7, with TRBD1 identical over 8 bases. The CDR3 is made up of 13 amino acids. V was clipped by 4 bases and J by 4 bases; unmatched bases: 4. Germline lookup yields CDR1 SGHRS and CDR2 YFSETQ. CDR3 DNA: TGCGCCAGCAGCCCGGGACAGGTGTACGAGCAGTACTTC. It codes for CASSPGQVYEQYF.

This sequence joins TRBV19 and TRBJ2-7; D possibly corresponds to TRBD2 (5 bases). V was trimmed by 3 bases and J by 2 bases, leaving 11 bases between them. The CDR3 extends over 14 amino acids. Germline V gene data show CDR1 as LNHDA and CDR2 as SQIVND (reference sequence). Written as DNA, the CDR3 is TGTGCCAGTAGTATTCAAGAGGGAGCCTACGAGCAGTACTTC. It codes for CASSIQEGAYEQYF.

This clone appeared once. The J gene is TRBJ2-2, the V gene TRBV2, with D perhaps matching TRBD2 (5 bases). The CDR3 sequence is 15 residues long. The germline CDR1 and CDR2 sequences are SNHLY and FYNNEI. V was trimmed by 8 bases and J by 0 bases, leaving 13 bases between them. Here the CDR3 DNA reads TGTGCCAGCGGACGGGGTGGGGCGAACACCGGGGAGCTGTTTTTT. Translation: CASGRGGANTGELFF.

V and J are TRBV5-1 and TRBJ1-2, with 7 bases lining up with TRBD1. Germline V gene data show CDR1 as SGHRS and CDR2 as YFSETQ. The ends lost 3 bases at V and 9 bases at J; junction bases unmatched: 11. This CDR3 is 14 amino acids long. CDR3 nucleotide sequence: TGCGCCAGCAGCTCCGGGACAGCGACCCCCAGCTACACCTTC. Its translation: CASSSGTATPSYTF.